The T cell receptor beta chain described here comes from a study of CD8+CD57+ T cells in acquired aplastic anemia. In patients chosen for sequencing, flow cytometry had shown CD8+CD57+ cell expansion. Every one of the patients had aplastic anemia (severe, acquired). The germline V and J ends were trimmed by 3 bases and 3 bases, with 7 bases remaining between them. Germline values: CDR1 SGDLS, CDR2 YYNGEE. The CDR3 contains 14 residues. The study profiled TCR beta VDJ and CDR3 using genomic DNA as template. TCRdb recomputed calls from the reads with MiXCR, one row per CDR3 protein. Of 150,000 to 200,000 distinct CDR3 sequences detected, 71% appear once; the ten largest clones hold 45% to 60%.

The rearrangement joins TRBV9 to TRBJ2-6; tentatively, D is TRBD1 (5 bases). The TCR comes from a human donor with aplastic anemia. Sequenced sample: sorted CD4+, CD8+, or CD8+CD57+ T cells (not recorded which) from PBMCs. CDR3 sequence: CASSDRIGANVLTF. The CDR3 nucleotides are TGTGCCAGCAGCGACAGGATTGGGGCCAACGTCCTGACTTTC.